The rows below give T cell receptor beta chains drawn from one sample of a study of CXCR3-negative and CXCR3-positive naive CD8 T cells. TCRdb processed the 5' RACE reads again and assigns one entry to each CDR3 protein, with no DNA. The sample totals 140,000 to 150,000 distinct CDR3 sequences; its top ten clones hold about 0.3%. What was sequenced was naive CXCR3+ CD8+ T cells from blood. Receptors were obtained from a human donor in good health. Some clones in this sample may be carry-over from other donors' samples. CDR3s include the opening cysteine and the closing phenylalanine or tryptophan.

v_call,j_call,cdr3_aa
TRBV9,TRBJ2-1,CASSASGIFSIEQFF
TRBV2,TRBJ2-1,CASSESTVTTVYNEQFF
TRBV29-1,TRBJ2-7,CSILTDNSYEQYF
TRBV28,TRBJ2-7,CASSETGVGNEQYF
TRBV10-1,TRBJ2-7,CASSEGRNTYEQYF
TRBV2,TRBJ1-6,CASTARGSSYNSPLHF
TRBV14,TRBJ2-1,CASSQRDNEQFF
TRBV5-6,TRBJ2-7,CASSRGTAPYEQYF
TRBV19,TRBJ2-3,CASSSQGYLTDTQYF
TRBV12-3/TRBV12-4,TRBJ1-2,CASRTGRGYGYTF
TRBV28,TRBJ1-1,CASRRDPNTEAFF
TRBV25-1,TRBJ2-7,CASSVLAESYEQYF
TRBV28,TRBJ2-1,CASRGGDNEQFF
TRBV7-6,TRBJ2-2,CASSFSQGSTGELFF
TRBV9,TRBJ1-5,CASSVGEGSNQPQHF
TRBV3-1,TRBJ1-4,CASTPNPREKLFF
TRBV25-1,TRBJ1-3,CASSDQDGTPGNTIYF
TRBV12-3/TRBV12-4,TRBJ2-7,CASGWVYEQYF
TRBV5-6,TRBJ2-7,CASSLSQGISYEQYF
TRBV29-1,TRBJ2-1,CSVPLVDNEQFF
TRBV10-3,TRBJ2-3,CAISESLSGSDTQYF
TRBV7-3,TRBJ2-1,CASSSTGSWNNEQFF
TRBV9,TRBJ2-7,CASSVGGGQPSYEQYF
TRBV19,TRBJ2-2,CASSREPGELFF
TRBV28,TRBJ1-4,CASTDRGNEKLFF
TRBV7-3,TRBJ2-1,CASSPSGGVYNEQFF
TRBV7-6,TRBJ1-5,CASSSGQGNDQPQHF
TRBV12-3/TRBV12-4,TRBJ1-5,CASSLGDVSNQPQHF
TRBV28,TRBJ2-7,CASSSPGLADPYEQYF
TRBV13,TRBJ2-3,CASSSGQGVSDTQYF
TRBV29-1,TRBJ1-1,CSVEEQGPEPPFF
TRBV28,TRBJ1-1,CASRLKGWAMNTEAFF
TRBV19,TRBJ1-1,CASNLGSEAFF
TRBV28,TRBJ2-1,CASSSPPSRDDEQFF
TRBV27,TRBJ2-7,CASSPRTVISYEQYF
TRBV29-1,TRBJ1-3,CSVQGYTGNTIYF
TRBV4-2,TRBJ2-1,CASSQISGAPNEQFF
TRBV27,TRBJ1-2,CASSFGGDYGYTF
TRBV7-3,TRBJ2-4,CASSLYSRTGLKNIQYF
TRBV20-1,TRBJ1-2,CSARDLTGYGYTF
TRBV5-1,TRBJ2-1,CASSLTPYNEQFF
TRBV5-8,TRBJ2-5,CASSSRTGETQYF
TRBV20-1,TRBJ2-5,CSARGASGAQETQYF
TRBV29-1,TRBJ2-1,CSLRDLNEQFF